This entry features one T cell receptor (beta chain) sequence. This entry is derived from a study of blood T cell repertoires in COVID-19. Across the whole study: Sites across the United States, Italy and Spain contributed samples from acute and convalescent COVID-19. PBMCs, B-cell-depleted T cells, or T cells were the source of the cDNA or gDNA that made up the material.

Per the study methods: Nucleated cell number was recorded as an estimate derived from reference gene primer amplification. Data came from immunoSEQ multiplex PCR; TCRdb stores just in-frame clones and leaves some out. V and J calls plus clone size are reproduced from that table; the DNA served to infer D and trimming. The table shows fewer than 110,000 clones, with approximately 92% occurring only once. Germline V CDR1 and CDR2: SGHRS, YFSETQ. The V and J ends lost 2 bases and 3 bases, in that order; junction bases with no gene match: 4. The CDR3 sequence is 14 residues long. This receptor was identified in a man in his fifties or sixties with active COVID-19. The chain links TRBV5-1 to TRBJ2-7; TRBD1 matches at 8 bases. Sample: peripheral blood. CDR3 DNA sequence: TGCGCCAGCAGCTTCCCGGGACAGGACTACGAGCAGTACTTC. Protein product: CASSFPGQDYEQYF.